The rows below give T cell receptor beta chains drawn from one sample of a study of T-cell memory formation after mild COVID-19. One entry per CDR3 protein, called by TCRdb with MiXCR from the 5' RACE reads. The data show just over 400,000 distinct CDR3 sequences, more than 20% seen once. Sequencing was performed on PBMCs or a T cell subset sorted from them (not recorded which). All receptors come from an adult woman who had mild COVID-19 (a few samples of this study predate the infection). Cell type and time point are not known. CDR3s include the opening cysteine and the closing phenylalanine or tryptophan. Fields, in order: V gene, clone size, CDR3 length, D gene, J gene, CDR3 protein, CDR3 DNA. The D gene is left open where the match is weak. The size entry is marked missing in some rows and otherwise reads once, few, many or a size class.

>TRBV5-1|many|17|.|TRBJ2-6
CASSLVAVNSGANVLTF
TGCGCCAGCAGCTTGGTGGCAGTTAACTCTGGGGCCAACGTCCTGACTTTC
>TRBV5-1|.|14|.|TRBJ2-4
CASSSDVRENIQYF
TGCGCCAGCAGTTCCGATGTTAGAGAAAACATTCAGTACTTC
>TRBV12-3/TRBV12-4|few|14|.|TRBJ2-7
CASSLHSGSYEQYF
TGTGCCAGCAGCCTACATTCGGGCTCCTACGAGCAGTACTTC
>TRBV6-2/TRBV6-3|.|12|.|TRBJ2-7
CASSRTPPEQYF
TGTGCCAGCAGTCGGACCCCCCCCGAGCAGTACTTC
>TRBV5-1|few|17|.|TRBJ2-7
CASSLAQSGTIGYEQYF
TGCGCCAGCAGCTTGGCGCAGTCGGGGACCATCGGCTACGAGCAGTACTTC
>TRBV5-1|few|13|.|TRBJ2-3
CASSVTRLDTQYF
TGCGCCAGCAGCGTAACGAGGTTAGATACGCAGTATTTT
>TRBV24-1|.|13|.|TRBJ2-3
CATSGALTDTQYF
TGTGCCACCAGTGGGGCCCTCACAGATACGCAGTATTTT
>TRBV20-1|few|15|TRBD2|TRBJ2-5
CSAGTSGRAKETQYF
TGCAGTGCGGGGACTAGCGGGAGGGCAAAAGAGACCCAGTACTTC
>TRBV9|few|13|TRBD1|TRBJ2-7
CASSTQTGNEQYF
TGTGCCAGCAGCACCCAGACAGGGAACGAGCAGTACTTC
>TRBV20-1|.|14|TRBD2|TRBJ2-7
CSASALAGGLEQYF
TGCAGTGCTAGTGCGCTAGCGGGAGGGCTCGAGCAGTACTTC
>TRBV19|few|14|.|TRBJ1-1
CASSILSGDTEAFF
TGTGCCAGTAGTATCTTATCAGGGGATACTGAAGCTTTCTTT
>TRBV30|.|14|TRBD1|TRBJ2-2
CAWSGQGNTGELFF
TGTGCCTGGAGTGGACAGGGGAACACCGGGGAGCTGTTTTTT
>TRBV12-3/TRBV12-4|.|12|.|TRBJ1-2
CASSRTAAGYTF
TGTGCCAGCAGTCGGACCGCTGCTGGCTACACCTTC
>TRBV18|.|16|.|TRBJ1-6
CASSPARAVGDSPLHF
TGTGCCAGCTCACCAGCGAGGGCCGTTGGAGATTCACCCCTCCACTTT
>TRBV4-1|few|17|TRBD1|TRBJ2-2
CASSQSTGGKITGELFF
TGCGCCAGCAGCCAATCCACAGGGGGCAAGATCACCGGGGAGCTGTTTTTT
>TRBV12-5|.|16|.|TRBJ1-5
CASGLVKLPKQRPQHF
TGTGCTAGTGGTTTGGTAAAGCTCCCGAAGCAGCGGCCCCAGCATTTT
>TRBV12-3/TRBV12-4|few|14|.|TRBJ2-7
CASRSQRSSYEQYF
TGTGCCAGCAGGTCCCAGCGGAGCTCCTACGAGCAGTACTTC
>TRBV20-1|few|14|.|TRBJ1-2
CSAGSPQANYGYTF
TGCAGTGCCGGATCCCCCCAGGCGAACTATGGCTACACCTTC
>TRBV18|few|16|.|TRBJ2-3
CASSPRAASSTDTQYF
TGTGCCAGCTCACCAAGGGCCGCCTCTAGCACAGATACGCAGTATTTT
>TRBV12-3/TRBV12-4|.|12|.|TRBJ2-2
CASRPSNGELFF
TGTGCCAGCCGCCCATCAAACGGGGAGCTGTTTTTT
>TRBV5-1|few|14|TRBD2|TRBJ2-1
CASSSEPGLAEQFF
TGCGCCAGCAGCTCCGAACCCGGACTAGCCGAGCAGTTCTTC
>TRBV5-6|once|12|.|TRBJ2-7
CASSVTDYEQYF
TGTGCCAGCTCGGTCACGGACTACGAGCAGTACTTC
>TRBV7-3|many|15|.|TRBJ2-3
CASSLNYQSTDTQYF
TGTGCCAGCAGCTTAAACTACCAAAGCACAGATACGCAGTATTTT
>TRBV25-1|few|17|TRBD1|TRBJ2-3
CASSEHTGTGIGDTQYF
TGTGCCAGCAGTGAACATACCGGGACAGGGATTGGGGATACGCAGTATTTT
>TRBV6-2/TRBV6-3|.|14|TRBD2|TRBJ2-5
CASSYSGRLETQYF
TGTGCCAGCAGTTACAGCGGGAGGTTGGAGACCCAGTACTTC
>TRBV6-5|few|15|TRBD1|TRBJ1-1
CASSRGQGGYTEAFF
TGTGCCAGCAGTCGAGGACAGGGAGGGTATACTGAAGCTTTCTTT
>TRBV7-6|few|20|.|TRBJ2-3
CASSSHRGTFQRGRTDTQYF
TGTGCCAGCAGCTCCCACAGGGGAACCTTCCAGCGGGGGCGCACAGATACGCAGTATTTT
>TRBV6-5|.|13|TRBD1|TRBJ1-1
CASSYTGDTEAFF
TGTGCCAGCAGTTATACAGGGGACACTGAAGCTTTCTTT
>TRBV10-3|few|16|.|TRBJ1-1
CAITRGLTGTDTEAFF
TGTGCCATCACCCGAGGTCTGACAGGTACGGACACTGAAGCTTTCTTT
>TRBV6-6|.|12|.|TRBJ2-7
CASAPEPYEQYF
TGTGCCAGCGCCCCCGAACCCTACGAGCAGTACTTC
>TRBV4-3|.|15|.|TRBJ2-7
CASSHEGSSSYEQYF
TGCGCCAGCAGCCACGAGGGTTCGAGCTCCTACGAGCAGTACTTC
>TRBV5-1|few|14|.|TRBJ1-1
CASRWGGTNTEAFF
TGCGCCAGCAGGTGGGGGGGCACGAACACTGAAGCTTTCTTT